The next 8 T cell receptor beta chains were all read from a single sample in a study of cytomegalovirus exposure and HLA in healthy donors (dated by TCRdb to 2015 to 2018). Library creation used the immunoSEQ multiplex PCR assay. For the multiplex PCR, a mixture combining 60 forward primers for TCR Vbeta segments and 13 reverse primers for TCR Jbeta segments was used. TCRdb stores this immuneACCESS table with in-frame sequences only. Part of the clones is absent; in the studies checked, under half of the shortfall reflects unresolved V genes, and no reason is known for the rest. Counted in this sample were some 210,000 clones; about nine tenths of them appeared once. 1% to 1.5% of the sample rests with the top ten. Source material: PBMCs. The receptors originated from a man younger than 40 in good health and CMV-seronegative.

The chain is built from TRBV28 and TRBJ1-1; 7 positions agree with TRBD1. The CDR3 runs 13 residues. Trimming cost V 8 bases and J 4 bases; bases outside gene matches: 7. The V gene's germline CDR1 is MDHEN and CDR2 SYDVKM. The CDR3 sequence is CASSRQGPTEAFF. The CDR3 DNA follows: TGTGCCAGCTCCCGACAGGGCCCCACTGAAGCTTTCTTT.

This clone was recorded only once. CDR3 coding DNA: TGTGCCAGCAGCCTGGACAGGGAATCTGGGGCCAACGTCCTGACTTTC. This sequence encodes CASSLDRESGANVLTF. The chain joins TRBV11-2 to TRBJ2-6; 8 nucleotides align to TRBD1. V lost 5 bases and J lost 1; bases outside the gene matches: 4. CDR3 size: 16 residues. Germline CDR1 and CDR2: SGHAT and FQNNGV.

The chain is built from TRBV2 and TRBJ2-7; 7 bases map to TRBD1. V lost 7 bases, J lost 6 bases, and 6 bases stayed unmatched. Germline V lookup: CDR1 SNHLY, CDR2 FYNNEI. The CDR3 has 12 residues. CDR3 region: CASKMGQSEQYF. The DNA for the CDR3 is TGTGCCAGCAAGATGGGACAGTCCGAGCAGTACTTC.

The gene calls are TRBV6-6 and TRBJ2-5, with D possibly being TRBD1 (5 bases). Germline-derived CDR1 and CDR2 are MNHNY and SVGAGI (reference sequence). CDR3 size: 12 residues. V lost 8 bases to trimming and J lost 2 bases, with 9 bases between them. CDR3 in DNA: TGTGCCAGCGGGGCGACACAAGAGACCCAGTACTTC. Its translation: CASGATQETQYF.

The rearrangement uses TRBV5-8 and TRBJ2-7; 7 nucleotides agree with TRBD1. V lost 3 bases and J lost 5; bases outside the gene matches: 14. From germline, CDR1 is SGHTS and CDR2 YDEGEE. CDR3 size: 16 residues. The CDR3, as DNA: TGTGCCAGCAGCTCGGAACAGGGGCGATCGGCTAACGAGCAGTACTTC. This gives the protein CASSSEQGRSANEQYF. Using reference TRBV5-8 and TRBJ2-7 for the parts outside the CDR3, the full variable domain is EAGVTQSPTHLIKTRGQQATLRCSPISGHTSVYWYQQALGLGLQFLLWYDEGEERNRGNFPPRFSGRQFPNYSSELNVNALELEDSALYLCASSSEQGRSANEQYFGPGTRLTVT.

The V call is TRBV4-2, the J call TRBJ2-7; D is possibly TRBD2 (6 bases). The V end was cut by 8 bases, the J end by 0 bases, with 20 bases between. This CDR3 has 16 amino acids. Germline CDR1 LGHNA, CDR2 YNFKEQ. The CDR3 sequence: CASSRDIAENSYEQYF. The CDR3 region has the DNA TGTGCCAGCTCCCGGGATATAGCGGAAAACTCCTACGAGCAGTACTTC.

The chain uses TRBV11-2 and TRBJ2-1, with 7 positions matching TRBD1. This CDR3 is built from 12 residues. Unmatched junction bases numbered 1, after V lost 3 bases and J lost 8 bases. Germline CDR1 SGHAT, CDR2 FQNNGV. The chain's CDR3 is CASSFQGDEQFF. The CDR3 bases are TGTGCCAGCAGCTTTCAGGGGGATGAGCAGTTCTTC.

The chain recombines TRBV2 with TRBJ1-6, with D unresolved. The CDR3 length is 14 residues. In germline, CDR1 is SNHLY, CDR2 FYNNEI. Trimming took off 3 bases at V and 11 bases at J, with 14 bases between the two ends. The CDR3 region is CASSDTRERPPLHF. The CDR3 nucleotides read TGTGCCAGCAGTGATACGAGGGAACGGCCACCCCTCCACTTT.